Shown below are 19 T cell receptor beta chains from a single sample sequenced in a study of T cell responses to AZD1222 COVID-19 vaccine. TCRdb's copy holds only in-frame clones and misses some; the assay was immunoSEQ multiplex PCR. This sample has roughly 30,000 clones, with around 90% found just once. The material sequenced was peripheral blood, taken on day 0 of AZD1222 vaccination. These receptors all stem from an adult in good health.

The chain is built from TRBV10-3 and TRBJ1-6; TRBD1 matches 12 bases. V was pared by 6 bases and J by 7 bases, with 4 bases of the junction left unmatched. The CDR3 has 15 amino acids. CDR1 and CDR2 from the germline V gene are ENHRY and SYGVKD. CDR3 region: CAISGTGGMNSPLHF. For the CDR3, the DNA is TGTGCCATCAGCGGGACAGGGGGCATGAATTCACCCCTCCACTTT.

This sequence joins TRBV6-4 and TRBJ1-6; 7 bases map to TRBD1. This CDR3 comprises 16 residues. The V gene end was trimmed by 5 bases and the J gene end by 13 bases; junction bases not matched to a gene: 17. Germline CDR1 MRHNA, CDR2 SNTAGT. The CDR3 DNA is TGTGCCAGCAGTCCATCCGACAGGGTGGGAATCTCGCCCCTCCACTTT. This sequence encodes CASSPSDRVGISPLHF.

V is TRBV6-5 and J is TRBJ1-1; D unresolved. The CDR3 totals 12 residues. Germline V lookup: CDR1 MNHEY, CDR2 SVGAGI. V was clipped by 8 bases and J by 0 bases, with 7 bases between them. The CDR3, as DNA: TGTGCCAGCTTTTCCTTGAACACTGAAGCTTTCTTT. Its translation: CASFSLNTEAFF.

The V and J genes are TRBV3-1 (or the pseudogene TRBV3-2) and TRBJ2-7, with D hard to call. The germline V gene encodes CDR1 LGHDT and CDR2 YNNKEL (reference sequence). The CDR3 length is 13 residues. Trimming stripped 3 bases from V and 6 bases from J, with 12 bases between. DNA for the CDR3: TGTGCCAGCAGCCATACCTCGTGGAGCGAGCAGTACTTC. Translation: CASSHTSWSEQYF.

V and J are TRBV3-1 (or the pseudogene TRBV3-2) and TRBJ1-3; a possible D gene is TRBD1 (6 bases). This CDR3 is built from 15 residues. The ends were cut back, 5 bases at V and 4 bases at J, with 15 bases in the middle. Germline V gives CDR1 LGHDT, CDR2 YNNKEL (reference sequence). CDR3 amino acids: CASSLRGGSGNTIYF. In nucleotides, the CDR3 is TGTGCCAGCAGCTTGAGAGGGGGATCCGGAAACACCATATATTTT.

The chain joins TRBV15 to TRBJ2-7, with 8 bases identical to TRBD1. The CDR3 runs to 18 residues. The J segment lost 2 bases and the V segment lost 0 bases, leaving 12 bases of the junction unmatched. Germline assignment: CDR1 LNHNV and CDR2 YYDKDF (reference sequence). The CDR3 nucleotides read TGTGCCACCAGCAGAGATCCCTCTGTCCCAGGGGGCCCCTACGAGCAGTACTTC. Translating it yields CATSRDPSVPGGPYEQYF.

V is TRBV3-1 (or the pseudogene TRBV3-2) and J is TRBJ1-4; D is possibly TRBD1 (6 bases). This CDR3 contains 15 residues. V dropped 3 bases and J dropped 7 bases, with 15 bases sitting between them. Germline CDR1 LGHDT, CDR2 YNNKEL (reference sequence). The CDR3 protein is CASSHLQGGGEKLFF. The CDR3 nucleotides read TGTGCCAGCAGCCATTTGCAAGGGGGTGGTGAAAAACTGTTTTTT.

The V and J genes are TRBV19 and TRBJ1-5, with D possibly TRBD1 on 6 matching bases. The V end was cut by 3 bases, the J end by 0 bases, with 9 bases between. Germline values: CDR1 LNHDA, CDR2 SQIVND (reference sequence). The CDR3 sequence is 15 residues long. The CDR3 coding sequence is TGTGCCAGTAGTATGTGGGGGGCTAGCAATCAGCCCCAGCATTTT. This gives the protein CASSMWGASNQPQHF.

CDR3 protein: CASSAPGTPVGEQYF. The CDR3 coding sequence is TGCGCCAGCAGCGCACCCGGGACCCCCGTGGGCGAGCAGTACTTC. The chain is built from TRBV5-1 and TRBJ2-7; D tentatively reads TRBD1 or TRBD2 (5 bases each). The ends were cut back, 4 bases at V and 6 bases at J, with 20 bases in the middle. The CDR3 loop spans 15 amino acids. In germline, CDR1 is SGHRS, CDR2 YFSETQ.

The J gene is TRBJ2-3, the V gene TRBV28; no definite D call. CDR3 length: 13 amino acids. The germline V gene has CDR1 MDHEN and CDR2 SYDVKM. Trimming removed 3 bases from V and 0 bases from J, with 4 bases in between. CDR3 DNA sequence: TGTGCCAGCAGTTTGCAAAGCACAGATACGCAGTATTTT. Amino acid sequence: CASSLQSTDTQYF.

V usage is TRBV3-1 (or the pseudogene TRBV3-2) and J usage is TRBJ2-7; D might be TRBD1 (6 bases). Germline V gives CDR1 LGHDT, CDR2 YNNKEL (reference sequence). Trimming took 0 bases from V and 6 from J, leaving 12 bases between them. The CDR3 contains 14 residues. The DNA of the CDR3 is TGTGCCAGCAGCCAAGACAGGGGAAGTAGCGAGCAGTACTTC. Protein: CASSQDRGSSEQYF.

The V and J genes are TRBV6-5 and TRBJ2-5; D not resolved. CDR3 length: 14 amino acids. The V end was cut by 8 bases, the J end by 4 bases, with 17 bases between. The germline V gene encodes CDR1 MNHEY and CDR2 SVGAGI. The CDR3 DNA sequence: TGTGCCAGCGCCACCTCTAGAGTAGGAGAGACCCAGTACTTC. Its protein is CASATSRVGETQYF.

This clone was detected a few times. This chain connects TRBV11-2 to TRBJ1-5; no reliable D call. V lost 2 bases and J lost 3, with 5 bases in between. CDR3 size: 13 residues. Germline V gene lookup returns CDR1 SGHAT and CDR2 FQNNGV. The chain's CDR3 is CASSLKDNQPQHF. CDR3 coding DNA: TGTGCCAGCAGCTTAAAGGACAATCAGCCCCAGCATTTT.

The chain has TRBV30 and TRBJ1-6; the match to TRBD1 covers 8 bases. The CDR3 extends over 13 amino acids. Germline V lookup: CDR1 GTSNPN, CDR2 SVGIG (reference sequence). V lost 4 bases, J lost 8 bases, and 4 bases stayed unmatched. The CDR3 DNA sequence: TGTGCCTGGACCCGGGACAGGTATTCACCCCTCCACTTT. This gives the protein CAWTRDRYSPLHF.

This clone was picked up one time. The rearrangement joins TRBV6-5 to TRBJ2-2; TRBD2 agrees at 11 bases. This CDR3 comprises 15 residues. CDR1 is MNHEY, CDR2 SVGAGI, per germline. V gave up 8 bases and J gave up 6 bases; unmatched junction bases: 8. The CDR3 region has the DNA TGTGCCAGCCTCGGACTAGCGGGCGGCGCCGGGGAGCTGTTTTTT. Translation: CASLGLAGGAGELFF.

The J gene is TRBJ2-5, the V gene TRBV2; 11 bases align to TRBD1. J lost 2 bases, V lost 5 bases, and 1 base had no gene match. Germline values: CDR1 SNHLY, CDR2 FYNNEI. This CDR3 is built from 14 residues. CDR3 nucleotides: TGTGCCAGCAGTTGGGACAGGGGGCAAGAGACCCAGTACTTC. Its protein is CASSWDRGQETQYF.

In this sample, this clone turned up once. The DNA of the CDR3 is TGCGCCAGCAGCTTGGATCCCGGGACCTATGGCTACACCTTC. It translates to CASSLDPGTYGYTF. The chain joins TRBV5-1 to TRBJ1-2, with D perhaps matching TRBD1 (5 bases). This CDR3 comprises 14 residues. Germline lookup yields CDR1 SGHRS and CDR2 YFSETQ. V dropped 0 bases and J dropped 4 bases, with 10 bases sitting between them.

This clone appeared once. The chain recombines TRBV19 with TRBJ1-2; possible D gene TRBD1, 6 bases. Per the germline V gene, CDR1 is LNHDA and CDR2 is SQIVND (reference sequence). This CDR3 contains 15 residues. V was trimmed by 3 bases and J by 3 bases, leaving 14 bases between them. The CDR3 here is CASSMGGAGDYGYTF. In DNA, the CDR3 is TGTGCCAGTAGTATGGGGGGGGCGGGCGACTATGGCTACACCTTC.

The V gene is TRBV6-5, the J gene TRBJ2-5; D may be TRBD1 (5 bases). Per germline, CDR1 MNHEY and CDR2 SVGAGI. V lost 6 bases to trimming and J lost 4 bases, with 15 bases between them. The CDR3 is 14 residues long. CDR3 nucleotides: TGTGCCAGCAGATCCTCGGGTAGGGGAGAGACCCAGTACTTC. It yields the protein CASRSSGRGETQYF.